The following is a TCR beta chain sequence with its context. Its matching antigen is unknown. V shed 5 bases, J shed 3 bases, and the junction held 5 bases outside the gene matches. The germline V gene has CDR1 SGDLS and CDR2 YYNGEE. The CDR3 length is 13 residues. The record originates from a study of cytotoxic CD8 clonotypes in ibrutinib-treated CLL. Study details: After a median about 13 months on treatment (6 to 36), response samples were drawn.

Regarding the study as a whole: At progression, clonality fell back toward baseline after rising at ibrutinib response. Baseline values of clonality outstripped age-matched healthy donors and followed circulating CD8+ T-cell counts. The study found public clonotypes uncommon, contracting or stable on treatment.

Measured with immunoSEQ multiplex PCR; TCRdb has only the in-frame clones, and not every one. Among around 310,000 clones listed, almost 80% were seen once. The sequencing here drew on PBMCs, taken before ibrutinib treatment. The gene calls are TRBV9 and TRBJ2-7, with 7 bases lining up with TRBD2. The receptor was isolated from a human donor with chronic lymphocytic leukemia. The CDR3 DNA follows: TGTGCCAGCAGTAAGGGACTAAACTACGAGCAGTACTTC. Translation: CASSKGLNYEQYF.